Below, one TCR beta chain is given with its context. The antigen remains unidentified. This PCR relied on a set of 60 Vbeta primers and 13 Jbeta primers. Sequencing used immunoSEQ multiplex PCR; TCRdb keeps in-frame clones, though not all of them. The repertoire holds fewer than 150,000 clones, roughly 77% seen once, with about 2.2% in the top ten. The sample is drawn from a study of cytomegalovirus exposure and HLA in healthy donors. Broader study findings: Previously analyzed data showed that most TCR beta V segments were productive at a frequency of about 87% or about 30%.

Deletions cut 6 bases from V and 4 bases from J, with 9 bases between. Germline CDR1 MNHEY, CDR2 SMNVEV (reference sequence). The CDR3 spans 12 residues. This receptor was obtained from a man aged 25 to 45 in good health and CMV-seronegative. The V and J genes are TRBV27 and TRBJ1-2; D is possibly TRBD1 (6 bases). The sequenced material came from PBMCs. CDR3 DNA: TGTGCCAGCAGACAGGGTAGCTATGGCTACACCTTC. It yields the protein CASRQGSYGYTF.